Listed here are 17 T cell receptor beta chains from one sample, sequenced in a study of graft-versus-host responses after intestinal transplantation. The repertoire was sequenced with immunoSEQ multiplex PCR; TCRdb's copy has only in-frame clones and lacks some. Of roughly 7,000 clones listed, roughly 97% are singletons. Sequencing was performed on PBMCs, taken 23 days after intestinal transplant. These receptors were taken from a human patient who received an intestinal transplant, so some T cells may come from the graft donor.

CDR3 sequence reads: CASSLTRLAGDTGELFF. The CDR3 region has the DNA TGTGCCAGCAGTTTAACCCGACTAGCGGGAGACACCGGGGAGCTGTTTTTT. The chain carries TRBV28 and TRBJ2-2; 12 nucleotides line up with TRBD2. The germline CDR1 and CDR2 sequences are MDHEN and SYDVKM. There are 17 residues in the CDR3. Trimming removed 2 bases from V and 3 bases from J; junction bases left unmatched: 4.

The V call is TRBV11-1, the J call TRBJ2-7; 10 nucleotides line up with TRBD1. CDR3 length: 15 amino acids. V lost 2 bases and J lost 2; bases outside the gene matches: 3. Germline-derived CDR1 and CDR2 are SGHAT and FQDESV (reference sequence). DNA for the CDR3: TGTGCCAGCAGCTTATCCGGGACAGGGGCCTACGAGCAGTACTTC. This encodes CASSLSGTGAYEQYF.

The rearrangement uses TRBV6-6 and TRBJ1-1; D remains unclear. This CDR3 has 11 amino acids. Trimming removed 6 bases from V and 10 bases from J, with 12 bases in between. Germline CDR1 and CDR2: MNHNY and SVGAGI (reference sequence). The CDR3 sequence: CASSLAGGAFF. The CDR3, as DNA: TGTGCCAGCAGCTTAGCCGGAGGAGCTTTCTTT.

The rearrangement joins TRBV13 to TRBJ2-1; 7 bases agree with TRBD2. From germline, CDR1 is PRHDT and CDR2 FYEKMQ (reference sequence). The CDR3 sequence is 14 residues long. With 3 bases clipped from V and 5 bases from J, the junction kept 4 bases outside the gene matches. CDR3 nucleotide sequence: TGTGCCAGCAGCTTGGGGGAGGGACACAATGAGCAGTTCTTC. Protein: CASSLGEGHNEQFF.

This clone was seen just once. For the CDR3, the DNA is TGTGCCAGTAGTATACGCTACTCCTACAATGAGCAGTTCTTC. Its translation is CASSIRYSYNEQFF. V gene TRBV19 combines with J gene TRBJ2-1; D not resolved. CDR1 LNHDA and CDR2 SQIVND come from the germline V gene (reference sequence). V gave up 2 bases and J gave up 0 bases, with 5 bases separating them. CDR3 length: 14 amino acids.

The chain couples TRBV5-4 to TRBJ1-2, with D perhaps matching TRBD1 (5 bases). CDR3 length equals 18 residues. Between the trimmed V and J ends, which lost 2 bases and 4 bases, there was a span of 24 bases. Germline V lookup: CDR1 SGHNT, CDR2 YYREEE (reference sequence). This CDR3 is CASSFLGATGPFFYGYTF. The DNA of the CDR3 is TGTGCCAGCAGCTTTCTAGGGGCCACCGGACCCTTCTTCTATGGCTACACCTTC.

V is TRBV7-9 and J is TRBJ2-1; 7 bases line up with TRBD2. This CDR3 comprises 17 residues. V lost 3 bases to trimming and J lost 8 bases; unmatched junction nucleotides: 16. Germline CDR1 is SEHNR and CDR2 is FQNEAQ (reference sequence). CDR3 region: CASSLFMGGSPSDEQFF. The CDR3 DNA is TGTGCCAGCAGCTTGTTCATGGGCGGGAGCCCCTCGGATGAGCAGTTCTTC.

The chain has TRBV6-5 and TRBJ2-7, with 11 nucleotides matching TRBD2. The CDR3 consists of 14 residues. Losses at the gene ends were 6 bases for V and 3 bases for J; bases not matched to a gene: 4. Germline CDR1 is MNHEY and CDR2 is SVGAGI. The CDR3 bases are TGTGCCAGCAGCCCCGGGACTAGCGGCTACGAGCAGTACTTC. It translates to CASSPGTSGYEQYF.

The chain uses TRBV5-1 and TRBJ2-1; no definite D call. The CDR3 spans 11 residues. The V end lost 1 base, the J end lost 9 bases, and 5 bases lay between the germline ends. CDR1 is SGHRS and CDR2 is YFSETQ in the germline V gene. This CDR3 is CASSLLGEQFF. The CDR3 DNA sequence: TGCGCCAGCAGCTTGTTAGGTGAGCAGTTCTTC.

The chain combines TRBV4-1 with TRBJ1-1, with no clear D. V shed 0 bases and J shed 5 bases, with 7 bases lying between them. The germline V gene encodes CDR1 MGHRA and CDR2 YSYEKL. This CDR3 is built from 13 residues. The chain's CDR3 is CASSQDRRTEAFF. As DNA, the CDR3 is TGCGCCAGCAGCCAAGACCGGAGGACTGAAGCTTTCTTT.

This clone was recorded only once. The rearrangement links TRBV7-6 to TRBJ2-7, with 7 positions matching TRBD2. CDR1 is SGHVS and CDR2 is FNYEAQ in the germline V gene. The V and J ends lost 4 bases and 6 bases, in that order; junction bases with no gene match: 12. This CDR3 has 15 amino acids. DNA for the CDR3: TGTGCCAGCAGCTATAGGGGCGGGGAGGGAGGCGAGCAGTACTTC. As protein: CASSYRGGEGGEQYF.

The chain uses TRBV4-1 and TRBJ1-1; D gene unclear. The germline V and J ends were trimmed by 3 bases and 1 base, with 9 bases remaining between them. This CDR3 region has 14 residues. Germline V gene lookup returns CDR1 MGHRA and CDR2 YSYEKL. The DNA for the CDR3 is TGCGCCAGCAGCCATCCAGGATCGAACACTGAAGCTTTCTTT. The encoded protein is CASSHPGSNTEAFF.

The chain is built from TRBV7-3 and TRBJ2-2; 8 bases agree with TRBD1. This CDR3 has 17 residues. V trimming: 4 bases; J trimming: 2 bases; junction bases outside the gene matches: 9. The germline V gene has CDR1 SGHTA and CDR2 FQGTGA. DNA of the CDR3: TGTGCCAGCAGCTCCCCCGTCAGGGGGCCCAACACCGGGGAGCTGTTTTTT. Translated: CASSSPVRGPNTGELFF.

The chain couples TRBV6-1 to TRBJ1-2, with D possibly TRBD1 on 5 matching bases. The germline gives CDR1 MNHNS, CDR2 SASEGT. The CDR3 is made up of 15 amino acids. The V gene lost 1 base and the J gene lost 4 bases, with 13 bases spanning the gap. The CDR3 spells CASSEVIGTSYGYTF. In DNA, the CDR3 is TGTGCCAGCAGTGAAGTGATCGGGACTTCCTATGGCTACACCTTC.

The genes are TRBV6-5 and TRBJ2-1, with 8 bases lining up with TRBD2. Per germline, CDR1 MNHEY and CDR2 SVGAGI. This CDR3 is built from 15 residues. J gave up 2 bases and V 5 bases, and 5 bases lay outside the gene matches. CDR3 loop: CASSPSGGTYNEQFF. In DNA, the CDR3 is TGTGCCAGCAGTCCCAGCGGGGGTACCTACAATGAGCAGTTCTTC.

V and J are TRBV11-3 and TRBJ2-2, with 11 bases that match TRBD2. The junction had 4 bases not matched to a gene; V was cut back by 0 bases and J by 4 bases. The CDR3 totals 17 residues. Germline CDR1 and CDR2: SGHNT and YENEEA. CDR3 sequence (DNA): TGTGCCAGCAGCTTAGAGACTAGCGGGACGGGCACCGGGGAGCTGTTTTTT. This sequence encodes CASSLETSGTGTGELFF.

V gene TRBV4-1 combines with J gene TRBJ2-2; 9 nucleotides align to TRBD1. CDR1 is MGHRA and CDR2 is YSYEKL in the germline V gene. The ends lost 3 bases at V and 4 bases at J; junction bases unmatched: 6. The CDR3 runs 16 residues. The CDR3 loop is CASSQGQGSGTGELFF. CDR3 bases: TGCGCCAGCAGCCAGGGACAGGGTTCCGGCACCGGGGAGCTGTTTTTT.